The text below deals with one T cell receptor beta chain. The antigen is undetermined. This entry is derived from a study of T cell responses to AZD1222 COVID-19 vaccine. Repertoires were generated with immunoSEQ multiplex PCR, while TCRdb's copy carries only in-frame clones and drops some. The table has over 150,000 clones, 90% seen once. Germline CDR1 KGHSH, CDR2 LQKENI. After removal of 4 bases from V and 3 bases from J, the junction contained 11 bases not matched to a gene. This CDR3 spans 18 amino acids. Study-level findings and limits: Reportedly, nearly half the spike-specific TCRs target unmutated variant regions.

The sequence was collected from an adult in good health. The rearrangement uses TRBV18 and TRBJ2-3; 12 bases match TRBD2. Material: peripheral blood, obtained on day 0 of AZD1222 vaccination. CDR3 protein: CASSRPSSGRALTDTQYF. Written as DNA, the CDR3 is TGTGCCAGCTCACGCCCCTCTAGCGGGAGGGCCTTAACAGATACGCAGTATTTT.